One and the same sample provided the 22 T cell receptor beta chains below, sequenced in a study of T cells in severe cutaneous drug reactions. The donors had carbamazepine-induced Stevens-Johnson syndrome or toxic epidermal necrolysis. Libraries were made by iRepertoire multiplex PCR with TCR subtype-specific primers for bulk and single-cell sequencing. From its re-call of the multiplex PCR reads, TCRdb lists each CDR3 protein once, without DNA. In total, the table holds some 7,600 distinct CDR3 sequences. What was sequenced was cells from a skin blister. The receptors come from a human donor with a severe cutaneous adverse drug reaction.

According to its frequency, this clonotype is large (0.1 to 1%). V gene TRBV27 combines with J gene TRBJ1-1; absent DNA, TCRdb's TRBD1 call cannot be checked. From germline, CDR1 is MNHEY and CDR2 SMNVEV (reference sequence). The CDR3 length is 13 residues. This chain's CDR3 is CASSKGQNTEAFF.

The chain recombines TRBV4-2 with TRBJ1-2; the D call of TRBD1 rests on TCRdb alone, since no DNA is present to check it. The CDR3 totals 16 residues. In germline, CDR1 is LGHNA, CDR2 YNFKEQ. This CDR3 is CASSQPDREPTYGYTF.

The chain recombines TRBV7-9 with TRBJ1-1. The germline CDR1 and CDR2 sequences are SEHNR and FQNEAQ (reference sequence). The CDR3 contains 12 residues. CDR3 loop: CASSLKGTEAFF.

The V call is TRBV6-5, the J call TRBJ2-2. The CDR3 runs 13 residues. Germline values: CDR1 MNHEY, CDR2 SVGAGI. The CDR3 spells CASGLQQSGELFF.

The chain uses TRBV28 and TRBJ2-1; TCRdb's D call of TRBD1 is untestable without DNA. The CDR3 length is 14 residues. Germline CDR1 and CDR2: MDHEN and SYDVKM. The chain's CDR3 is CASSWTVGANEQFF.

This clonotype is medium-sized by frequency. The chain has TRBV2 and TRBJ1-2; absent DNA, TCRdb's TRBD1 call cannot be checked. The CDR3 length is 15 residues. Germline V gene sequence: CDR1 SNHLY, CDR2 FYNNEI. The CDR3 here is CASTGGDSTNYGYTF.

The chain is built from TRBV2 and TRBJ1-1; without DNA, the TCRdb call of TRBD1 cannot be checked. Germline assignment: CDR1 SNHLY and CDR2 FYNNEI. There are 14 residues in the CDR3. The CDR3 reads CASSEWRRGAEAFF. The variable domain in full, completed from reference TRBV2 and TRBJ1-1, reads EPEVTQTPSHQVTQMGQEVILRCVPISNHLYFYWYRQILGQKVEFLVSFYNNEISEKSEIFDDQFSVERPDGSNFTLKIRSTKLEDSAMYFCASSEWRRGAEAFFGQGTRLTVV.

The V and J genes are TRBV4-1 and TRBJ2-7; the TCRdb call, TRBD2, lacks DNA for checking. The CDR3 extends over 12 amino acids. CDR1 and CDR2 from the germline V gene are MGHRA and YSYEKL. CDR3 protein: CASSQIAGEQYF.

This clonotype is labeled medium-sized based on frequency. This chain uses TRBV27 with TRBJ2-1. The CDR3 has 11 amino acids. The germline V gene encodes CDR1 MNHEY and CDR2 SMNVEV (reference sequence). CDR3 residues: CASSSNYEQFF.

V and J are TRBV29-1 and TRBJ2-7. CDR1 is SQVTM and CDR2 is ANQGSEA in the germline V gene. This CDR3 has 12 residues. CDR3 in amino acids: CSGVGESYAQYF.

V usage is TRBV12-3 or TRBV12-4 and J usage is TRBJ1-1. This CDR3 spans 13 amino acids. CDR3 amino acids: CASSGSDFPEAFF.

This rearrangement joins TRBV29-1 to TRBJ2-7; TCRdb gives TRBD1 as the D gene, but with no DNA this cannot be confirmed. CDR1 and CDR2 from the germline V gene are SQVTM and ANQGSEA. CDR3 length equals 15 residues. The CDR3: CSVRQQGASSYEQYF.

The chain links TRBV7-8 to TRBJ2-7. This CDR3 contains 13 residues. CDR1 is SGHVS, CDR2 FQNEAQ, per germline. This CDR3 reads CASSAGPSYEQYF.

The rearrangement joins TRBV7-2 to TRBJ1-5. This CDR3 comprises 18 residues. Germline CDR1 reads SGHTA; CDR2 reads FQGNSA. CDR3 sequence reads: CASSLSVQAAYSNQPQHF.

The chain has TRBV5-4 and TRBJ2-2; TCRdb calls TRBD1, which cannot be checked without DNA. CDR1 is SGHNT and CDR2 is YYREEE in the germline V gene (reference sequence). The CDR3 contains 18 residues. The CDR3 sequence: CASSLHLLQQGDTGELFF.

The rearrangement links TRBV6-5 to TRBJ1-1. There are 14 residues in the CDR3. Germline V CDR1 and CDR2: MNHEY, SVGAGI. This chain's CDR3 is CASSYRDVYTEAFF.

The genes are TRBV13 and TRBJ2-7; TCRdb picks TRBD1, but there is no DNA to check that call. CDR3 length equals 15 residues. From germline, CDR1 is PRHDT and CDR2 FYEKMQ (reference sequence). The CDR3 sequence: CASSPLGEASYEQYF.

The gene calls are TRBV29-1 and TRBJ2-1; absent DNA, TCRdb's TRBD2 call cannot be checked. This CDR3 spans 14 amino acids. CDR1 and CDR2 from the germline V gene are SQVTM and ANQGSEA. The CDR3 reads CSVDSLASYNEQFF.

The chain links TRBV11-3 to TRBJ2-7; TCRdb lists TRBD1, though no DNA is available to test this call. The CDR3 contains 15 residues. The germline V gene encodes CDR1 SGHNT and CDR2 YENEEA. This CDR3 is CASSLRQGRGYEQYF.

This sequence joins TRBV30 and TRBJ2-7. CDR1 is GTSNPN, CDR2 SVGIG, per germline (reference sequence). The CDR3 length is 17 residues. The CDR3 spells CAWSENPWTGGTYEQYF.

The rearrangement joins TRBV3-1 to TRBJ2-7; TCRdb gives TRBD1 as the D gene, but with no DNA this cannot be confirmed. The CDR3 runs 14 residues. The germline V gene encodes CDR1 LGHDT and CDR2 YNNKEL (reference sequence). The CDR3: CASSLGGQPYEQYF.

This CDR3 reads CASSSLGAPPEQYF. This chain joins TRBV6-5 and TRBJ2-7; TCRdb proposes TRBD2, but this gene call is untestable without DNA. CDR1 and CDR2 (germline): MNHEY, SVGAGI. The CDR3 spans 14 residues.